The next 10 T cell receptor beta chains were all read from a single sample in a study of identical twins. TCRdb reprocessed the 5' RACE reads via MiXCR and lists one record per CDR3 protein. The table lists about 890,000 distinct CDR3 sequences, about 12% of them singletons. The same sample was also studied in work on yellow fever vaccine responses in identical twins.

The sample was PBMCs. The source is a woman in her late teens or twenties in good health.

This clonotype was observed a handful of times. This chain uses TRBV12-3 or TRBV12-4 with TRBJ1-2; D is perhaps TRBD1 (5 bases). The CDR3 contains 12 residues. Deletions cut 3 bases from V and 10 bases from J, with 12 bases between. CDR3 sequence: CASSFHGGAYTF. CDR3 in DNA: TGTGCCAGCAGTTTTCACGGCGGGGCCTACACCTTC.

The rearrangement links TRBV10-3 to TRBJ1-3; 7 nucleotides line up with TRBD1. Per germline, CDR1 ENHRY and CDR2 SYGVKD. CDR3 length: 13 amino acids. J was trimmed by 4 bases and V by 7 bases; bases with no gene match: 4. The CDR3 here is CAITAGGGNTIYF. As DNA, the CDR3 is TGTGCCATCACGGCAGGGGGAGGAAACACCATATATTTT.

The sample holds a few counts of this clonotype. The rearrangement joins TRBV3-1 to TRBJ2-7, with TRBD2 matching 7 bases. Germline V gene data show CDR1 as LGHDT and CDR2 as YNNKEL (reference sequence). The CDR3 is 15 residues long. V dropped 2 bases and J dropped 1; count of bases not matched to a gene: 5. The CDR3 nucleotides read TGTGCCAGCAGCCAATGGGGGGAGGGGTCCTACGAGCAGTACTTC. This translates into CASSQWGEGSYEQYF.

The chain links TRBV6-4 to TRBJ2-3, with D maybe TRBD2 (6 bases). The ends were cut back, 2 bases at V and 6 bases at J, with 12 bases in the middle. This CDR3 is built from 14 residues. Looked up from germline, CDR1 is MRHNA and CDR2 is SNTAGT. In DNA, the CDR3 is TGTGCCAGCAGTGACGGAGGGGCCCTTGATACGCAGTATTTT. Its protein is CASSDGGALDTQYF.

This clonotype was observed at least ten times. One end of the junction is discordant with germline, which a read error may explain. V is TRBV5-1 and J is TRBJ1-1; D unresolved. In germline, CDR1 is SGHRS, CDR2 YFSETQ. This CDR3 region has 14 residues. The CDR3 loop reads CASSLVGLNTEAFF. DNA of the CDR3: TGTGCCAGCAGTTTAGTAGGACTGAACACTGAAGCTTTCTTT.

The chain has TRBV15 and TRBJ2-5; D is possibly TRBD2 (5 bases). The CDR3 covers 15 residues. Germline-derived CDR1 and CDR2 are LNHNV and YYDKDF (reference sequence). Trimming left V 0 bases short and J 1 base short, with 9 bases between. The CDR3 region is CATSRDWRAQETQYF. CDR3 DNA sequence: TGTGCCACCAGCAGAGATTGGCGGGCCCAAGAGACCCAGTACTTC.

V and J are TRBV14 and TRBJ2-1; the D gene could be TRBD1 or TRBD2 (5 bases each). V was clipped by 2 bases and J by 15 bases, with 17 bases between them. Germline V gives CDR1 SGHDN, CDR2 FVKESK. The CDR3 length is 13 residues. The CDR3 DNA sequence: TGTGCCAGCAGCCAATCGGGACCCCGCTTTTGGTTCTTC. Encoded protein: CASSQSGPRFWFF.

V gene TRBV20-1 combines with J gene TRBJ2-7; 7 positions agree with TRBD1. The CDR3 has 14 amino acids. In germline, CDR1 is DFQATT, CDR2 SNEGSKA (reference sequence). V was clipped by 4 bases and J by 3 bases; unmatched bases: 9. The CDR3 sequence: CSAISGTVNYEQYF. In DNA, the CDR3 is TGCAGTGCTATCTCTGGGACAGTGAACTACGAGCAGTACTTC.

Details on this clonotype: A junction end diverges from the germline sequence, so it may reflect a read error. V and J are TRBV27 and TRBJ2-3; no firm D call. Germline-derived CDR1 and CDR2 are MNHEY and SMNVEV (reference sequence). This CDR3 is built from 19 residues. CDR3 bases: TGTGCCAGCAGTTTATCGGGCTTTAATCTAGTACGGAACACAGATACGCTGTATTTT. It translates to CASSLSGFNLVRNTDTLYF.

CDR3 DNA sequence: TGCAGCGTTAGTATTCATGGGGACAGGGAAAATGAGCAGTTCTTC. Protein: CSVSIHGDRENEQFF. The chain recombines TRBV29-1 with TRBJ2-1; 9 bases agree with TRBD1. The CDR3 is 15 amino acids. Germline values: CDR1 SQVTM, CDR2 ANQGSEA. V dropped 5 bases and J dropped 7; count of bases not matched to a gene: 12.